Shown below are 13 T cell receptor beta chains from a single sample sequenced in a study of breast tumors, draining lymph nodes, adjacent tissues. Breast cancer patients provided tissue from their axillary draining lymph nodes. One entry per CDR3 protein, called by TCRdb with MiXCR from the multiplex PCR reads. The sample lists fewer than 200,000 distinct CDR3 sequences, approximately 30% occurring once. Sequencing used axillary lymph node tissue. The receptors originated from a female donor with breast cancer. Some clones in this sample may be carry-over from other donors' samples.

This clonotype was counted many times. This sequence joins TRBV5-5 and TRBJ2-7; TRBD2 might be the D (6 bases). The CDR3 runs to 14 residues. Germline CDR1 is SGHKS and CDR2 is YYEKEE (reference sequence). V was shortened by 2 bases and J by 5 bases, with 14 bases between the two germline ends. CDR3 protein: CASSFGDGSDEQYF. CDR3 bases: TGTGCCAGCAGCTTCGGGGACGGGAGTGACGAGCAGTACTTC.

The chain combines TRBV20-1 with TRBJ1-4, with D unclear. From germline, CDR1 is DFQATT and CDR2 SNEGSKA (reference sequence). The germline V and J ends were trimmed by 6 bases and 8 bases, with 22 bases remaining between them. The CDR3 contains 15 residues. CDR3 nucleotides: TGCAGTGCCCTTCGAGCGGCGACGGAAACCGAAAAACTGTTTTTT. It translates to CSALRAATETEKLFF.

This clonotype was detected ten times or more. The V call is TRBV4-2, the J call TRBJ2-1, with 12 bases that match TRBD2. The trim removed 5 bases at V and 6 bases at J, leaving 5 bases unmatched. CDR1 is LGHNA and CDR2 is YNFKEQ in the germline V gene. The CDR3 spans 15 residues. This CDR3 is CASSALAGGVNEQFF. The CDR3 DNA reads as TGTGCCAGCAGCGCTCTAGCGGGGGGGGTCAATGAGCAGTTCTTC.

A note on this clonotype: The junction shows a germline mismatch at one end, possibly a read error. V and J are TRBV7-9 and TRBJ1-4, with a weak D call TRBD1 (6 bases). CDR1 SEHNR and CDR2 FQNEAQ come from the germline V gene (reference sequence). The CDR3 consists of 15 residues. The CDR3 loop is CASSSLDGTKEKLLF. The CDR3 coding sequence is TGTGCCAGCAGCTCCCTGGACGGGACAAAAGAAAAACTGCTTTTT.

Many counts were recorded for this clonotype. The V call is TRBV14, the J call TRBJ1-3; D unresolved. The V end lost 0 bases, the J end lost 8 bases, and 8 bases lay between the germline ends. The CDR3 length is 13 residues. Germline-derived CDR1 and CDR2 are SGHDN and FVKESK. CDR3 in DNA: TGTGCCAGCAGCCAAGATTTGGTCGACACCATATATTTT. It specifies CASSQDLVDTIYF.

This clonotype came up many times. The V call is TRBV20-1, the J call TRBJ2-7, with 7 bases lining up with TRBD1. The CDR3 runs to 13 residues. Trimming removed 3 bases from V and 3 bases from J; junction bases left unmatched: 5. CDR1 is DFQATT, CDR2 SNEGSKA, per germline (reference sequence). This CDR3 is CSARNRGLYEQYF. The CDR3, as DNA: TGCAGTGCTAGGAACAGGGGCCTCTACGAGCAGTACTTC.

The chain couples TRBV7-2 to TRBJ2-5; TRBD2 agrees at 10 bases. The germline CDR1 and CDR2 sequences are SGHTA and FQGNSA. CDR3 length: 16 residues. The trim removed 3 bases at V and 10 bases at J, leaving 14 bases unmatched. CDR3 coding DNA: TGTGCCAGCAGCTTGCGTAGCGGGGGGTACCCAAGGGACCAGTACTTC. Its translation: CASSLRSGGYPRDQYF.

The chain recombines TRBV20-1 with TRBJ1-6, with a tentative D call TRBD1 (6 bases). The CDR3 contains 13 residues. V lost 6 bases and J 8 bases, leaving 14 bases between the germline ends. Germline V gives CDR1 DFQATT, CDR2 SNEGSKA (reference sequence). In DNA, the CDR3 is TGCAGTGCCAGTAGACAGGAGGATTCACCCCTCCACTTT. Its protein is CSASRQEDSPLHF.

This clonotype came up a few times. V and J are TRBV4-2 and TRBJ2-1, with D perhaps matching TRBD1 or TRBD2 (5 bases each). CDR1 and CDR2 (germline): LGHNA, YNFKEQ. The CDR3 has 15 residues. Trimming pared 9 bases from V and 0 bases from J, leaving 15 bases between. This chain's CDR3 is CASGFEGSSYNEQFF. The CDR3 bases are TGTGCCAGTGGATTTGAGGGGAGCTCCTACAATGAGCAGTTCTTC.

This clonotype was counted many times. Here the CDR3 DNA reads TGTGCCAGCAGTGAATCATCCTATGGCTACACCTTC. Translation gives CASSESSYGYTF. J is TRBJ1-2 and V is TRBV2, with no clear D. Trimming left V 2 bases short and J 4 bases short, with 5 bases between. This CDR3 has 12 residues. In germline, CDR1 is SNHLY, CDR2 FYNNEI.

DNA for the CDR3: TGCAGTGCTAGGGGCCGTACTGAACAGGTGACTACGGGGAGCTACGAGCAGTACTTC. Residues: CSARGRTEQVTTGSYEQYF. This rearrangement joins TRBV20-1 to TRBJ2-7, with D possibly being TRBD1 or TRBD2 (5 bases each). The V and J ends lost 3 bases and 3 bases respectively, with 30 bases between them. Per germline, CDR1 DFQATT and CDR2 SNEGSKA (reference sequence). The CDR3 is 19 residues long.

About this clonotype: The missing conserved phenylalanine or tryptophan at the end of this CDR3 makes a read error likely. CDR3 nucleotides: TGTGCCAGCTCACTTGGACCTCATAATTCATCCCTCCACTCT. Its protein is CASSLGPHNSSLHS. The V call is TRBV18, the J call TRBJ1-6; D is unresolved. The CDR3 totals 14 residues. Germline CDR1 is KGHSH and CDR2 is LQKENI.

This clonotype was observed at least ten times. The J gene is TRBJ2-3, the V gene TRBV7-3; D might be TRBD1 or TRBD2, each matching 5 bases. The V gene lost 2 bases and the J gene lost 1 base, with 16 bases spanning the gap. The CDR3 runs to 17 residues. Germline loops: CDR1 SGHTA, CDR2 FQGTGA. The CDR3 bases are TGTGCCAGCAGCTTAGGGGCCGGGACCCAAGGCACAGATACGCAGTATTTT. Amino acid sequence: CASSLGAGTQGTDTQYF.